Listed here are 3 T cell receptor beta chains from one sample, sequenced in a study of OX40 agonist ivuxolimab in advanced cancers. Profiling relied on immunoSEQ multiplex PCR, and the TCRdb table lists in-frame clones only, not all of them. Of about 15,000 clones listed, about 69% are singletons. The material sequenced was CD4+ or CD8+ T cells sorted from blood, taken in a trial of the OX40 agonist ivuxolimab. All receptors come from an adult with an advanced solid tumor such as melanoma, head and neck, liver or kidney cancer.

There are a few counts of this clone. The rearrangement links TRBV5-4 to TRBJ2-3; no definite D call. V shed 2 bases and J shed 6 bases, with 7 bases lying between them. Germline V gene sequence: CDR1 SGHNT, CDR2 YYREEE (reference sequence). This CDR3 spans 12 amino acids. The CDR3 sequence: CASSLDIDTQYF. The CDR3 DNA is TGTGCCAGCAGCTTAGACATCGATACGCAGTATTTT.

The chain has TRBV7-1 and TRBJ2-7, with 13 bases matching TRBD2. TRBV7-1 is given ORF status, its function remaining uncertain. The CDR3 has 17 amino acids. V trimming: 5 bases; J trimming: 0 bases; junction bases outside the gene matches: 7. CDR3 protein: CASSPGLAGLSSYEQYF. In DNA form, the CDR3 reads TGTGCCAGCAGCCCGGGACTAGCGGGACTCAGCTCCTACGAGCAGTACTTC.

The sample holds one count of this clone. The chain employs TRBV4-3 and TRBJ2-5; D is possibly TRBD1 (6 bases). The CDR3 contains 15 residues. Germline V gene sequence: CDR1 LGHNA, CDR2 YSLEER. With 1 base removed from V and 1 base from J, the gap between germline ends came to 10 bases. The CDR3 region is CASSQGRGRQETQYF. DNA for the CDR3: TGCGCCAGCAGCCAAGGCAGGGGCCGCCAAGAGACCCAGTACTTC.